This is a list of T cell receptor beta chains from one sample in a study of cytomegalovirus exposure and HLA in healthy donors. This table comes from immunoSEQ multiplex PCR, and its TCRdb copy is limited to in-frame clones, with some not included. The sample holds 150,000 to 180,000 clones, approximately 86% seen once. Sequenced: PBMCs. Receptors were obtained from a young man in good health and CMV-seropositive. The CDR3 runs from the conserved cysteine through the conserved F or W. Fields, in order: J gene, D gene, V gene, CDR3 length, CDR3 DNA, CDR3 protein. The D gene is left open where the match is weak.

TRBJ1-2 | TRBD1 | TRBV7-8 | 15 | TGTGCCAGCAGCTCCTCCCAGGGGGTTGGGGGTGGCTACACCTTC | CASSSSQGVGGGYTF
TRBJ1-2 | TRBD1 | TRBV5-4 | 14 | TGTGCCAGCAGCCCTGACAGGGGGAACTATGGCTACACCTTC | CASSPDRGNYGYTF
TRBJ2-3 | . | TRBV5-8 | 15 | TGTGCCAGCAGCTTGGGCAGCGCTAGCACAGATACGCAGTATTTT | CASSLGSASTDTQYF
TRBJ1-3 | TRBD1 | TRBV4-2 | 18 | TGTGCCAGCAGCCAAGGGATCGTGACAGGGGCTGCTGGAAACACCATATATTTT | CASSQGIVTGAAGNTIYF
TRBJ2-2 | . | TRBV29-1 | 13 | TGCAGCGTGCAAGGACAGAACACCGGGGAGCTGTTTTTT | CSVQGQNTGELFF
TRBJ2-7 | . | TRBV7-2 | 14 | TGTGCCAGCAGCATAAACCGGGAAGACTACGAGCAGTACTTC | CASSINREDYEQYF
TRBJ1-1 | . | TRBV5-1 | 13 | TGCGCCAGCAGCTTCGAGGGGAACACTGAAGCTTTCTTT | CASSFEGNTEAFF
TRBJ1-5 | TRBD1 | TRBV19 | 20 | TGTGCCAGTAGTACACAACCCCCGGGACAGGGGGCCATTTGGAATCAGCCCCAGCATTTT | CASSTQPPGQGAIWNQPQHF
TRBJ1-6 | TRBD1 | TRBV6-5 | 16 | TGTGCCAGCAGTTATCCACGATGGGACAGGGCTGCACCCCTCCACTTT | CASSYPRWDRAAPLHF
TRBJ1-1 | . | TRBV9 | 15 | TGTGCCAGCAGCGTGCAGGGGTTGTCGAACACTGAAGCTTTCTTT | CASSVQGLSNTEAFF
TRBJ2-7 | TRBD1 | TRBV11-2 | 18 | TGTGCCAGCAGCTTAAGCGCGACAGGGGGGCGCAACCTCTACGAGCAGTACTTC | CASSLSATGGRNLYEQYF
TRBJ1-2 | TRBD1 | TRBV4-3 | 15 | TGCGCCAGCAGCCATACGGACAGGGGGAACTATGGCTACACCTTC | CASSHTDRGNYGYTF
TRBJ2-5 | TRBD2 | TRBV4-2 | 14 | TGTGCCAGCAGCCAACATAGACTAGCGGAGACCCAGTACTTC | CASSQHRLAETQYF
TRBJ2-7 | TRBD1 | TRBV5-5 | 14 | TGTGCCAGCAGCTTGTGGACAGGAAACTACGAGCAGTACTTC | CASSLWTGNYEQYF
TRBJ2-1 | TRBD2 | TRBV4-3 | 20 | TGCGCCAGCAGCCAGCGACTAGCGTGGGATGGCCCTAGCTCCTACAATGAGCAGTTCTTC | CASSQRLAWDGPSSYNEQFF
TRBJ2-3 | . | TRBV10-1 | 11 | TGCGCCAGCAGCCACACAGATACGCAGTATTTT | CASSHTDTQYF
TRBJ1-4 | TRBD1 | TRBV5-1 | 16 | TGCGCCAGCAGCTTGGGTCATGGGACAGCTAATGAAAAACTGTTTTTT | CASSLGHGTANEKLFF
TRBJ2-5 | TRBD2 | TRBV5-1 | 15 | TGCGCCAGCGGTAACTTCGGGACTACGAAAGAGACCCAGTACTTC | CASGNFGTTKETQYF
TRBJ2-3 | . | TRBV27 | 15 | TGTGCCAGCAGTTTCGGGGATACCCTTGGGGATACGCAGTATTTT | CASSFGDTLGDTQYF
TRBJ1-2 | . | TRBV18 | 14 | TGTGCCAGCTCAGTCCGGGACACAGTCTATGGCTACACCTTC | CASSVRDTVYGYTF
TRBJ1-5 | TRBD1 | TRBV6-6 | 16 | TGTGCCAGCAGTCCCAGGGACAGGACGATCAATCAGCCCCAGCATTTT | CASSPRDRTINQPQHF
TRBJ1-4 | TRBD1 | TRBV5-1 | 15 | TGCGCCAGCAGCTTGGGGACAGGGGGGAATGAAAAACTGTTTTTT | CASSLGTGGNEKLFF